The rows below give T cell receptor beta chains drawn from one sample of a study of blood T cell repertoires in COVID-19. The repertoire was sequenced with immunoSEQ multiplex PCR; TCRdb's copy has only in-frame clones and lacks some. Of hundreds of thousands of clones in the sample, 65% to 85% were seen once. The sample taken for sequencing was peripheral blood. All receptors derive from a man in his forties with acute or convalescent COVID-19. Each CDR3 is given with its conserved first and last residue. D genes are given only for firm matches. Size values are once, few and many counts, or a class for expanded clones, and some rows have none.

>TRBJ1-1|NA|TRBV10-1|TRBD1
TGCGCCAGCAGTGAAGGGACAGGGGGCTACACTGAAGCTTTCTTT
CASSEGTGGYTEAFF
>TRBJ2-1|NA|TRBV7-3|TRBD1
TGTGCCAGCAGCGAACACTCCGGGACAGGGTATGATGAGCAGTTCTTC
CASSEHSGTGYDEQFF
>TRBJ1-6|NA|TRBV2|NA
TGTGCCAGCAGTGATAAAACACACTCACCCCTCCACTTT
CASSDKTHSPLHF
>TRBJ2-1|NA|TRBV5-6|NA
TGTGCCAGCAGCTTTCTGAAATCGGGCTCCTACAATGAGCAGTTCTTC
CASSFLKSGSYNEQFF
>TRBJ2-7|once|TRBV7-9|NA
TGTGCCAGCAGCTCGACAGTATGGGAGCAGTACTTC
CASSSTVWEQYF
>TRBJ1-1|once|TRBV14|NA
TGTGCCAGCAGCCGACTCCCGCCGGAGAACACTGAAGCTTTCTTT
CASSRLPPENTEAFF
>TRBJ2-1|NA|TRBV15|TRBD2
TGTGCCACCAGCAGAGCGGGACTAGCGGGAGGGGATGAGCAGTTCTTC
CATSRAGLAGGDEQFF
>TRBJ2-3|once|TRBV5-4|TRBD2
TGTGCCAGCAGCCACGTTGTCGTCGGGAGGGCGAATACAGATACGCAGTATTTT
CASSHVVVGRANTDTQYF
>TRBJ2-1|NA|TRBV4-2|TRBD2
TGTGCCAGCAGCCAAGAAACAGAGCTAGCGGGAGCCGGTGAGCAGTTCTTC
CASSQETELAGAGEQFF
>TRBJ1-2|NA|TRBV19|NA
TGTGCCAGTACTTCGACTGAGCATGGCTACACCTTC
CASTSTEHGYTF
>TRBJ2-2|NA|TRBV19|TRBD2
TGTGCCAGTATGGGGACTATGAACACCGGGGAGCTGTTTTTT
CASMGTMNTGELFF
>TRBJ2-2|NA|TRBV24-1|TRBD1
TGTGCCACCAGTGATCACCGGACAGGGAATACCGGGGAGCTGTTTTTT
CATSDHRTGNTGELFF
>TRBJ2-7|once|TRBV19|NA
TGTGCCAGTAGTATATCCAGGGGTGGCGAGCAGTACTTC
CASSISRGGEQYF
>TRBJ1-4|NA|TRBV3-1/TRBV3-2|TRBD1
TGTGCCAGCAGCCAGGCCGACAGGGGGCATGAAAAACTGTTTTTT
CASSQADRGHEKLFF
>TRBJ1-1|NA|TRBV7-8|NA
TGTGCCAGCAGCTTAGAGTTGGCGGGGAACACTGAAGCTTTCTTT
CASSLELAGNTEAFF
>TRBJ1-5|once|TRBV24-1|TRBD1
TGTGCCACCAGTGATGGACAGGGGGTTAATCAGCCCCAGCATTTT
CATSDGQGVNQPQHF
>TRBJ1-2|NA|TRBV5-1|NA
TGCGCCAGCAGCTTGACGCCAATGACAACTAACTATGGCTACACCTTC
CASSLTPMTTNYGYTF
>TRBJ2-7|few|TRBV2|TRBD1
TGTGCCAGCAGCGGTTGGGACAGCTCCTACGAGCAGTACTTC
CASSGWDSSYEQYF
>TRBJ2-2|NA|TRBV7-8|NA
TGTGCCAGCAGCTTACTGGGGCCCAACACCGGGGAGCTGTTTTTT
CASSLLGPNTGELFF
>TRBJ2-7|NA|TRBV4-1|TRBD1
TGCGCCAGCAGCCCCGGGACAGGGATCTCCTACGAGCAGTACTTC
CASSPGTGISYEQYF
>TRBJ1-1|once|TRBV18|TRBD1
TGTGCCAGCTCCAAGGCAGACAGGGCAAACACTGAAGCTTTCTTT
CASSKADRANTEAFF
>TRBJ1-2|NA|TRBV6-5|TRBD1
TGTGCCAGCACCACGGGACAGGCAGCTGGCTACACCTTC
CASTTGQAAGYTF
>TRBJ1-1|once|TRBV12-3/TRBV12-4|NA
TGTGCCAGCCGAGCTAGTATGAACACTGAAGCTTTCTTT
CASRASMNTEAFF
>TRBJ2-5|NA|TRBV13|NA
TGTGCCAGCAGCTTAAGTAGACAGCCCCAAGAGACCCAGTACTTC
CASSLSRQPQETQYF
>TRBJ2-2|NA|TRBV5-1|NA
TGCGCCAGCAGCTTGGAGGGGTTCGGGGAGCTGTTTTTT
CASSLEGFGELFF
>TRBJ1-2|NA|TRBV5-6|TRBD1
TGTGCCAGCAGTCAAAGCCCGGGACAGGCGCGGGGCTACACCTTC
CASSQSPGQARGYTF
>TRBJ2-7|once|TRBV27|TRBD2
TGTGCCAGCAGTTCGGGGACTACCTACGAGCAGTACTTC
CASSSGTTYEQYF
>TRBJ1-2|NA|TRBV19|NA
TGTGCCAGTAGTATATGGGGGGACCCCGATGGCTACACCTTC
CASSIWGDPDGYTF
>TRBJ2-3|NA|TRBV25-1|TRBD1
TGTGCCAGCAGTGAATTACCTCGGACAGGGCTAGCAGATACGCAGTATTTT
CASSELPRTGLADTQYF
>TRBJ2-7|few|TRBV2|NA
TGTGCCAGCAGTGACACAGGGCGGTACTTC
CASSDTGRYF
>TRBJ2-2|NA|TRBV7-2|NA
TGTGCCAGCAGCTTAGGGATTACTAGGAACACCGGGGAGCTGTTTTTT
CASSLGITRNTGELFF
>TRBJ2-7|once|TRBV6-1|TRBD2
TGTGCCAGCAGTGAATTACCAGCGGGAGCCTACGAGCAGTACTTC
CASSELPAGAYEQYF
>TRBJ2-3|NA|TRBV19|TRBD2
TGTGCCAGTAACCCTTCGACCTCCGGACTAGCGGGAGCCTGGGGAGATACGCAGTATTTT
CASNPSTSGLAGAWGDTQYF
>TRBJ1-1|NA|TRBV30|NA
TGTGCCTGGAGTGCCAACACCTTGAACACTGAAGCTTTCTTT
CAWSANTLNTEAFF
>TRBJ1-1|NA|TRBV2|TRBD1
TGTGCCAGCAATCGACAGGGGGACACTGAAGCTTTCTTT
CASNRQGDTEAFF
>TRBJ2-6|NA|TRBV6-2/TRBV6-3|NA
TGTGCCAGCAGTCCCACAGACAGCCTCTCTGGGGCCAACGTCCTGACTTTC
CASSPTDSLSGANVLTF
>TRBJ2-2|NA|TRBV6-6|NA
TGTGCCAGCAGGCTAGAACACACCGGGGAGCTGTTTTTT
CASRLEHTGELFF
>TRBJ2-3|NA|TRBV29-1|NA
TGCAGCGTTGAGAAAGCGGGTGCAGATACGCAGTATTTT
CSVEKAGADTQYF
>TRBJ2-1|NA|TRBV24-1|TRBD2
TGTGCCACCAGTGGAGCGACTAGCGGAGAGAGAAATGAGCAGTTCTTC
CATSGATSGERNEQFF
>TRBJ1-5|NA|TRBV18|TRBD1
TGTGCCAGCTCACAGGGACAGGGGTTCAATCAGCCCCAGCATTTT
CASSQGQGFNQPQHF
>TRBJ2-7|NA|TRBV6-4|TRBD2
TGTGCCAGCAGTGACGCAACCCGGAGGTCGGAGCGGGGAACCTACGAGCAGTACTTC
CASSDATRRSERGTYEQYF
>TRBJ1-2|NA|TRBV11-2|NA
TGTGCCAGCAGCTCCCTAAGGCGGCTCAGCGCTAACTATGGCTACACCTTC
CASSSLRRLSANYGYTF